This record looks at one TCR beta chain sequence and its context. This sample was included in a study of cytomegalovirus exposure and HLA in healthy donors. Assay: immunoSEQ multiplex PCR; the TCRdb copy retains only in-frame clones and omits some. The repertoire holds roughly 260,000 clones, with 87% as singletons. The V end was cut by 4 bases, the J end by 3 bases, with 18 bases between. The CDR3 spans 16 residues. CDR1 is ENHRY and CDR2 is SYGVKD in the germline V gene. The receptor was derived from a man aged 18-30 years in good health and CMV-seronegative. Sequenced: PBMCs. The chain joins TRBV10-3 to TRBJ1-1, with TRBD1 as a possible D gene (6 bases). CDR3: CAISALWGLGDTEAFF. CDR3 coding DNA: TGTGCCATCAGTGCTTTGTGGGGGCTTGGGGACACTGAAGCTTTCTTT.